The rows below give T cell receptor beta chains drawn from one sample of a study of regulatory T cells in long-lasting Graves disease. TCRdb reprocessed the multiplex PCR reads with MiXCR, giving one entry per CDR3 protein. The sample records fewer than 650,000 distinct CDR3 sequences, 15% to 20% being singletons. These data were also filed under a second study, of T cells in Graves' hyperthyroidism and ophthalmopathy.

The source material was peripheral blood mononuclear cells (PBMCs), sampled at new diagnosis, from a patient treated with antithyroid drugs. The source is a woman in her twenties or thirties with Graves disease. CDR3s include the opening cysteine and the closing phenylalanine or tryptophan. The D gene is left open where the match is weak. Size is stated for part of the rows, as once, few or many counts, or as a class when the clone is expanded.

clone size: -; D gene: -; V gene: TRBV5-5; J gene: TRBJ2-3; CDR3 DNA: TGTGCCAGCAGCTCATCCGGACAAGTCGGAGATACGCAGTATTTT; CDR3 protein: CASSSSGQVGDTQYF
clone size: many; D gene: -; V gene: TRBV20-1; J gene: TRBJ1-1; CDR3 DNA: TGCAGTGCTAGAGGAGCGGCGTTAGTGAACACTGAAGCTTTCTTT; CDR3 protein: CSARGAALVNTEAFF
clone size: many; D gene: TRBD2; V gene: TRBV29-1; J gene: TRBJ2-5; CDR3 DNA: TGCAGCGTTGGGGCGGGAGGGGAGACCCAGTACTTC; CDR3 protein: CSVGAGGETQYF
clone size: many; D gene: -; V gene: TRBV7-3; J gene: TRBJ2-7; CDR3 DNA: TGTGCCAGCTCTCCCCGCTCAGGGTCCGAGCAGTACTTC; CDR3 protein: CASSPRSGSEQYF
clone size: few; D gene: -; V gene: TRBV6-5; J gene: TRBJ1-5; CDR3 DNA: TGTGCCAGCAGTTACTTAAGATATCAGCCCCAGCATTTT; CDR3 protein: CASSYLRYQPQHF
clone size: few; D gene: -; V gene: TRBV19; J gene: TRBJ1-5; CDR3 DNA: TGTGCCAGTAGTATGTTCGGGGACACCAATCAGCCCCAGCATTTT; CDR3 protein: CASSMFGDTNQPQHF
clone size: -; D gene: -; V gene: TRBV9; J gene: TRBJ2-7; CDR3 DNA: TGTGCCAGCAGCGCAGGCCCCCTGGGCGAGCAGTACTTC; CDR3 protein: CASSAGPLGEQYF
clone size: -; D gene: TRBD2; V gene: TRBV13; J gene: TRBJ2-5; CDR3 DNA: TGTGCCAGCAGCCAAAGGGGTGCGGGAGCCGCCTTACGAGCCCAGTACTTC; CDR3 protein: CASSQRGAGAALRAQYF
clone size: -; D gene: TRBD2; V gene: TRBV18; J gene: TRBJ2-1; CDR3 DNA: TGTGCCAGCTCAGCCAGCGGGAGTCTGTACAATGAGCAGTTCTTC; CDR3 protein: CASSASGSLYNEQFF
clone size: many; D gene: -; V gene: TRBV2; J gene: TRBJ2-7; CDR3 DNA: TGTGCCAGCAGCCTGACAGGAGACCCTACGCAGCAGTACTTC; CDR3 protein: CASSLTGDPTQQYF
clone size: many; D gene: -; V gene: TRBV2; J gene: TRBJ1-2; CDR3 DNA: TGTGCCAGCAGTGGTTCTGGCTTTAACTATGGCTACACCTTC; CDR3 protein: CASSGSGFNYGYTF
clone size: once; D gene: -; V gene: TRBV9; J gene: TRBJ2-7; CDR3 DNA: TGTGCCAGCAGCGAGACCCGTGCAGGGTACGAGCAGTACTTC; CDR3 protein: CASSETRAGYEQYF
clone size: -; D gene: -; V gene: TRBV30; J gene: TRBJ1-1; CDR3 DNA: TGTGCCTGGAGTGTACGGGACACCTTCTTT; CDR3 protein: CAWSVRDTFF
clone size: many; D gene: -; V gene: TRBV2; J gene: TRBJ1-1; CDR3 DNA: TGTGCCAGCAGTGAAATGCCCGGCAACACTGAAGCTTTCTTT; CDR3 protein: CASSEMPGNTEAFF
clone size: many; D gene: TRBD2; V gene: TRBV11-2; J gene: TRBJ2-3; CDR3 DNA: TGTGCCAGCAGCGCCCGACTAGCGGGAGGGGATTTGACAGATACGCAGTATTTT; CDR3 protein: CASSARLAGGDLTDTQYF
clone size: many; D gene: -; V gene: TRBV6-1; J gene: TRBJ1-4; CDR3 DNA: TGTGCCAGCAGTAACCGGGACTCCTTACCTCATGAAAAACTGTTTTTT; CDR3 protein: CASSNRDSLPHEKLFF
clone size: -; D gene: -; V gene: TRBV6-1; J gene: TRBJ1-6; CDR3 DNA: TGTGCCAGCAAAACGGCCGGCGAGAGTTCACCCCTCCACTTT; CDR3 protein: CASKTAGESSPLHF
clone size: -; D gene: TRBD2; V gene: TRBV5-1; J gene: TRBJ2-3; CDR3 DNA: TGCGCCAGCAGCTTGGGACTAGCGGGGGACACAGATACGCAGTATTTT; CDR3 protein: CASSLGLAGDTDTQYF
clone size: many; D gene: TRBD2; V gene: TRBV28; J gene: TRBJ2-3; CDR3 DNA: TGTGCCAGCAGCTCCCCGGGAGGGCCAAGCACAGATACGCAGTATTTT; CDR3 protein: CASSSPGGPSTDTQYF
clone size: many; D gene: -; V gene: TRBV7-9; J gene: TRBJ1-2; CDR3 DNA: TGTGCCAGCAGCTTCAGACAGGTGGACCTCTGGGGCTACACCTTC; CDR3 protein: CASSFRQVDLWGYTF
clone size: once; D gene: -; V gene: TRBV15; J gene: TRBJ2-1; CDR3 DNA: TGTGCCACCAGCAGATCGAGGGGAAAAGGGATCGATGAGCAGTTCTTC; CDR3 protein: CATSRSRGKGIDEQFF
clone size: many; D gene: -; V gene: TRBV28; J gene: TRBJ1-2; CDR3 DNA: TGTGCCAGCAGGGACTCCATCTATGGCTACACCTTC; CDR3 protein: CASRDSIYGYTF
clone size: many; D gene: TRBD2; V gene: TRBV2; J gene: TRBJ2-3; CDR3 DNA: TGTGCCAGCACCCCTAGCGGGGTTGGCGATACGCAGTATTTT; CDR3 protein: CASTPSGVGDTQYF
clone size: many; D gene: TRBD2; V gene: TRBV27; J gene: TRBJ2-7; CDR3 DNA: TGTGCCAGCAGTTTAACGAGGACTAGCGGGAGCTACGAGCAGTACTTC; CDR3 protein: CASSLTRTSGSYEQYF
clone size: few; D gene: TRBD1; V gene: TRBV9; J gene: TRBJ1-2; CDR3 DNA: TGTGCCAGCACCAGACAGGGGGATAGCTATGGCTACACCTTC; CDR3 protein: CASTRQGDSYGYTF
clone size: -; D gene: -; V gene: TRBV29-1; J gene: TRBJ1-2; CDR3 DNA: TGCAGCGTTGAAGATGTAGGCAGTGGCTACACCTTC; CDR3 protein: CSVEDVGSGYTF
clone size: many; D gene: -; V gene: TRBV2; J gene: TRBJ2-2; CDR3 DNA: TGTGCCAGCCGTGGACAACACACCGGGGAGCTGTTTTTT; CDR3 protein: CASRGQHTGELFF
clone size: many; D gene: -; V gene: TRBV5-1; J gene: TRBJ2-3; CDR3 DNA: TGCGCCAGCAGCTTGGATGCGGTTGCGACAGATACGCAGTATTTT; CDR3 protein: CASSLDAVATDTQYF
clone size: -; D gene: TRBD1; V gene: TRBV24-1; J gene: TRBJ1-2; CDR3 DNA: TGTGCCACCAGTGAACACACAGGGGACGGCTACACCTTC; CDR3 protein: CATSEHTGDGYTF
clone size: many; D gene: -; V gene: TRBV28; J gene: TRBJ1-1; CDR3 DNA: TGTGCCAGCAGTTTAGTTGGGACTTACTTGAACACTGAAGCTTTCTTT; CDR3 protein: CASSLVGTYLNTEAFF
clone size: many; D gene: -; V gene: TRBV7-8; J gene: TRBJ2-1; CDR3 DNA: TGTGCCAGCAGCATGGTGACTAGTTGGACTACCAATGAGCAGTTCTTC; CDR3 protein: CASSMVTSWTTNEQFF
clone size: -; D gene: TRBD2; V gene: TRBV4-1; J gene: TRBJ2-7; CDR3 DNA: TGCGCCAGCAGCCAGACCGGGACTAGCGTCTCCTACGAGCAGTACTTC; CDR3 protein: CASSQTGTSVSYEQYF
clone size: many; D gene: TRBD2; V gene: TRBV7-2; J gene: TRBJ2-3; CDR3 DNA: TGTGCCAGCGTAACGCGGGAGGGCCTCCCAGATACGCAGTATTTT; CDR3 protein: CASVTREGLPDTQYF
clone size: few; D gene: -; V gene: TRBV29-1; J gene: TRBJ1-6; CDR3 DNA: TGCAGCGTACGGAGCTCCTATAATTCACCCCTCCACTTT; CDR3 protein: CSVRSSYNSPLHF
clone size: few; D gene: -; V gene: TRBV15; J gene: TRBJ2-4; CDR3 DNA: TGTGCCACCAGCAGAGGGGGCGGCAGCGAACTAGCCAAAAACATTCAGTACTTC; CDR3 protein: CATSRGGGSELAKNIQYF
clone size: many; D gene: TRBD2; V gene: TRBV11-1; J gene: TRBJ2-1; CDR3 DNA: TGTGCCAGCAGCCTGGGGGAGGGCCAATACAATGAGCAGTTCTTC; CDR3 protein: CASSLGEGQYNEQFF
clone size: many; D gene: TRBD1; V gene: TRBV12-3/TRBV12-4; J gene: TRBJ2-5; CDR3 DNA: TGTGCCAGCAGTTTCACCCAGGGGGCGAGGGGAGAGACCCAGTACTTC; CDR3 protein: CASSFTQGARGETQYF
clone size: -; D gene: TRBD1; V gene: TRBV19; J gene: TRBJ2-7; CDR3 DNA: TGTGCCAGTAGCCCGGGACAGGAGCTATACGAGCAGTACTTC; CDR3 protein: CASSPGQELYEQYF
clone size: many; D gene: TRBD2; V gene: TRBV11-3; J gene: TRBJ2-1; CDR3 DNA: TGTGCCAGCGGGGCTAGCGGGACCTACAATGAGCAGTTCTTC; CDR3 protein: CASGASGTYNEQFF
clone size: many; D gene: -; V gene: TRBV6-1; J gene: TRBJ1-1; CDR3 DNA: TGTGCCAACACTAAGAGGGGAGACGCTGAAGCTTTCTTT; CDR3 protein: CANTKRGDAEAFF
clone size: many; D gene: TRBD2; V gene: TRBV12-3/TRBV12-4; J gene: TRBJ2-7; CDR3 DNA: TGTGCCAGCAACCTCGGGCAAAGGACTAGCGAGTTGTACGAGCAGTACTTC; CDR3 protein: CASNLGQRTSELYEQYF
clone size: few; D gene: -; V gene: TRBV19; J gene: TRBJ2-1; CDR3 DNA: TGTGCCAGTAGTATATTTGGGGTGTACAATGAGCAGTTCTTC; CDR3 protein: CASSIFGVYNEQFF
clone size: many; D gene: TRBD2; V gene: TRBV11-1; J gene: TRBJ2-1; CDR3 DNA: TGTGCCAGCAGCTTCCTAGCGGCCTACAATGAGCAGTTCTTC; CDR3 protein: CASSFLAAYNEQFF
clone size: many; D gene: TRBD2; V gene: TRBV6-2/TRBV6-3; J gene: TRBJ2-4; CDR3 DNA: TGTGCCAGCAGTTACTCCCTAGCGGGAGCCAAAAACATTCAGTACTTC; CDR3 protein: CASSYSLAGAKNIQYF
clone size: many; D gene: TRBD1; V gene: TRBV7-8; J gene: TRBJ1-1; CDR3 DNA: TGTGCCAGCAGCGGCTCATGGACAGGGGGAAACACTGAAGCTTTCTTT; CDR3 protein: CASSGSWTGGNTEAFF
clone size: -; D gene: -; V gene: TRBV30; J gene: TRBJ2-2; CDR3 DNA: TGTGCCTGGAGCCCTGTAACGGCTGGGACTTGGGCCGGGGAGCTGTTTTTT; CDR3 protein: CAWSPVTAGTWAGELFF
clone size: many; D gene: -; V gene: TRBV20-1; J gene: TRBJ1-5; CDR3 DNA: TGCAGTGCTAGAGGCGTAGACAATCAGCCCCAGCATTTT; CDR3 protein: CSARGVDNQPQHF
clone size: many; D gene: -; V gene: TRBV24-1; J gene: TRBJ2-3; CDR3 DNA: TGTGCCACCAGTCCGGAGATAAGCACAGATACGCAGTATTTT; CDR3 protein: CATSPEISTDTQYF
clone size: many; D gene: -; V gene: TRBV18; J gene: TRBJ2-7; CDR3 DNA: TGTGCCAGCTCACCAATGGGGACCTCCTACGAGCAGTACTTC; CDR3 protein: CASSPMGTSYEQYF
clone size: many; D gene: TRBD2; V gene: TRBV2; J gene: TRBJ2-3; CDR3 DNA: TGTGCCAGCATGGGGGTAGCGGGTAACTACGGTACGCAGTATTTT; CDR3 protein: CASMGVAGNYGTQYF
clone size: few; D gene: -; V gene: TRBV27; J gene: TRBJ1-5; CDR3 DNA: TGTGCCTCACGAGGGGGGCGCGATCAGCCCCAGCATTTT; CDR3 protein: CASRGGRDQPQHF